The source of this T cell receptor beta chain is a study of blood T cells in healthy people across ages. Overall study findings and caveats: Investigators viewed diversity estimates from one million T cells as underestimates, the study reported.

Concerning this clonotype itself: Its antigen is as yet unknown.

PCR was performed a second time for roughly 7 to 11 cycles using a sample-barcoded 5' primer and a J-beta primer mix. Each CDR3 protein gets one entry after TCRdb re-called the 5' RACE reads with MiXCR. The table shows approximately 850,000 distinct CDR3 sequences, with roughly 50% occurring only once. Trimming stripped 2 bases from V and 2 bases from J, with 13 bases between. This CDR3 region has 16 residues. The germline V gene encodes CDR1 MNHEY and CDR2 SVGEGT. The TCR sequence derives from a man aged 25-45 years in good health. V is TRBV6-2 or TRBV6-3 and J is TRBJ1-5; D is ambiguous. Sequenced sample: blood. The CDR3 protein is CASSYDPSGGNQPQHF. DNA for the CDR3: TGTGCCAGCAGTTACGACCCCTCAGGCGGCAATCAGCCCCAGCATTTT.